This TCR beta chain was sequenced for a study of control samples from healthy donors and cancer patients. Here immunoSEQ multiplex PCR was the method, and the copy in TCRdb shows in-frame clones only, minus some. The sample shows about 160,000 clones, 94% of them seen only once. Germline trimming cut 5 bases from V and 5 bases from J; bases unmatched to any gene: 13. Germline CDR1 is SEHNR and CDR2 is FQNEAQ (reference sequence). The CDR3 runs to 16 residues. The chain recombines TRBV7-9 with TRBJ2-7, with 9 bases aligning to TRBD1. The TCR originated in a middle-aged woman in good health. The source material was blood. The CDR3 region has the DNA TGTGCCAGCAGCAAAGACCCGGGACAGGGTATGGACGAGCAGTACTTC. This sequence encodes CASSKDPGQGMDEQYF. The whole variable domain, remainder taken from reference TRBV7-9 and TRBJ2-7, is DTGVSQNPRHKITKRGQNVTFRCDPISEHNRLYWYRQTLGQGPEFLTYFQNEAQLEKSRLLSDRFSAERPKGSFSTLEIQRTEQGDSAMYLCASSKDPGQGMDEQYFGPGTRLTVT.